Reported below is one TCR beta chain. Its specificity is not known. Cyclophosphamide on days +3 and +4 followed busulfan-fludarabine conditioning and a marrow graft. This record belongs to a study of T cells after posttransplantation cyclophosphamide. This CDR3 is 15 amino acids long. V was clipped by 2 bases and J by 2 bases, with 10 bases between them. Per the germline V gene, CDR1 is SGHVS and CDR2 is FQNEAQ. Study-level findings and limits: Blood and skin or GI T cell repertoires showed limited TRB overlap. Donor-recipient repertoire similarity was low at 1-2 months, rising over year one.

Only in-frame clones appear in the TCRdb table, and some are missing; sequencing was by immunoSEQ multiplex PCR. The sample records about 17,000 clones, 70% to 80% being singletons. This sample comprised CD8+ T cells sorted from PBMCs, obtained around 2,000 days after a stem cell transplant with posttransplant cyclophosphamide. The sequence derives from a female patient aged 35-55 years who received an allogeneic stem cell transplant from a related donor, was CMV-positive, and had no GVHD. Some T cells may have originated in the graft donor. The chain has TRBV7-8 and TRBJ1-5; no clear D. The CDR3 protein is CASSLRRDGNQPQHF. CDR3 coding DNA: TGTGCCAGCAGCTTACGACGGGATGGCAATCAGCCCCAGCATTTT.